This section outlines one TCR beta chain sequence together with its context. Its specificity is unknown. This entry belongs to a study of shared clonotypes between healthy human individuals. Study conclusions and caveats: Genetic and exposure-history diversity was limited by the few donors.

As originally analysed: ImmunoSEQ junction-only sequences lacked quality scores, so their filtering differed. The table came from immunoSEQ multiplex PCR; TCRdb's copy has only in-frame clones and leaves some out. From that table come the V and J calls and clone size; the DNA was used to work out D and trimming. The data hold about 610,000 clones, with almost 97% observed a single time. Within Nashville, Tennessee resided all donors, each a Caucasian adult. The V and J ends lost 4 bases and 6 bases respectively, with 11 bases between them. The germline V gene encodes CDR1 SGHRS and CDR2 YFSETQ. The CDR3 runs 13 residues.

The sample comprised naive CD4+ T cells sorted from blood. Regarding subset: CD45RA+ positively selected. The chain couples TRBV5-1 to TRBJ2-1, with D unresolved. This TCR derives from a woman in her twenties or thirties in good health. The DNA of the CDR3 is TGCGCCAGCAGCCCATACACGGGCAATGAGCAGTTCTTC. It codes for CASSPYTGNEQFF.